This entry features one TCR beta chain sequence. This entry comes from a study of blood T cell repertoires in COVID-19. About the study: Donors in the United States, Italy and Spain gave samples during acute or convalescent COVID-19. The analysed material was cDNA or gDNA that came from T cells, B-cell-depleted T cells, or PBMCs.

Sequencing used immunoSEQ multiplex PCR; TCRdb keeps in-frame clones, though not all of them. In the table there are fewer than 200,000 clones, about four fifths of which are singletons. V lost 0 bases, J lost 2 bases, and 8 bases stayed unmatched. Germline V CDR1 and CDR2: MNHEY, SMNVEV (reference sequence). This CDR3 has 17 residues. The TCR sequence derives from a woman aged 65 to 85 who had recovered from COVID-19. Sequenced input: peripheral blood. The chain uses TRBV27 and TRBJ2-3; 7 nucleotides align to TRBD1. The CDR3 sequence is CASSLSSWDRLTDTQYF. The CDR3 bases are TGTGCCAGCAGTTTATCGAGTTGGGACAGACTCACAGATACGCAGTATTTT.